Included here is one TCR beta chain sequence, with context. Its specificity is not known. Expressed TCRB transcripts were sequenced, since all the RNA that had been isolated was reverse transcribed. Generated by immunoSEQ multiplex PCR, the TCRdb table keeps only in-frame clones and is missing some. The data show some 700,000 clones, under 15% seen once. The CDR3 contains 13 residues. V lost 5 bases to trimming and J lost 7 bases, with 12 bases between them. CDR1 and CDR2 (germline): KGHSH, LQKENI. These data belong to a study of beta chain features in type 1 diabetes. The study, taken as a whole, reports: A moderate, significant TCRB CDR3 shortening appeared in type 1 diabetes across four CD4+ subsets. In comparison with healthy donors, patients had naive, central memory and Treg TCRB repertoires that appeared more similar.

Sequenced material: naive CD4+ T cells from blood. The chain recombines TRBV18 with TRBJ2-1; no clear D. The sequence came from a young man with type 1 diabetes. The CDR3 reads CASSADGVNEQFF. Written as DNA, the CDR3 is TGTGCCAGCTCAGCAGATGGGGTGAATGAGCAGTTCTTC.